This TCR beta chain derives from a study of T cell repertoires in cytomegalovirus infection. Study details: Carrying CMV and the relevant HLA type showed in public TCR beta signatures. Whole-study results and caveats: HLA-C-restricted CMV clonotypes gave the most frequent clonotype in two of eight donors. Using cumulative public TCR beta family frequency, the authors identified those who carried CMV together with the relevant HLA.

As to this clonotype: Its antigen remains unidentified.

The CDR3 consists of 16 residues. J lost 0 bases, V lost 1 base, and 5 bases had no gene match. In germline, CDR1 is MNHNY, CDR2 SVGAGI (reference sequence). One entry per CDR3 protein, called by TCRdb with MiXCR from the reads. There are around 710,000 distinct CDR3 sequences in the sample; 25% to 35% occur only once, and 13% lies in the top ten. The source is a human donor in good health (CMV status not recorded). Some clones in this sample may be carry-over from other donors' samples. This specimen consisted of cultured CD8+ T cells from PBMCs, obtained from culture after CMV antigen stimulation. V and J are TRBV6-6 and TRBJ2-5; 7 bases fit TRBD2. Here the CDR3 DNA reads TGTGCCAGCAGTTACTTGCCAGCGGGGTACCAAGAGACCCAGTACTTC. Amino acids: CASSYLPAGYQETQYF.